Presented here are 9 T cell receptor beta chains from one specimen sequenced in a study of T cell responses to AZD1222 COVID-19 vaccine. This table comes from immunoSEQ multiplex PCR, and its TCRdb copy is limited to in-frame clones, with some not included. Of more than 70,000 clones in the sample, around 90% are singletons; the top ten hold approximately 4.7%. The specimen comprised peripheral blood, sampled on day 0 of MenACWY control vaccination. These receptors came from an adult in good health.

The J gene is TRBJ1-2, the V gene TRBV5-1, with D unresolved. The CDR3 runs 13 residues. Germline V gene data show CDR1 as SGHRS and CDR2 as YFSETQ. V was cut by 5 bases and J by 3 bases, with 11 bases left in between. This CDR3 reads CASSGLSDYGYTF. The DNA of the CDR3 is TGCGCCAGCAGTGGGCTTTCGGACTATGGCTACACCTTC.

This clone was observed once. This chain joins TRBV4-1 and TRBJ1-1; D ambiguous. The V gene lost 4 bases and the J gene lost 0 bases, with 6 bases spanning the gap. Germline V gene lookup returns CDR1 MGHRA and CDR2 YSYEKL. The CDR3 length is 13 residues. In nucleotides, the CDR3 is TGCGCCAGCAGCCTGCCCATGAACACTGAAGCTTTCTTT. Encoded protein: CASSLPMNTEAFF.

This chain joins TRBV30 and TRBJ1-1; TRBD1 agrees at 9 bases. This CDR3 has 13 amino acids. After removal of 7 bases from V and 1 base from J, the junction contained 4 bases not matched to a gene. The germline V gene encodes CDR1 GTSNPN and CDR2 SVGIG (reference sequence). In DNA form, the CDR3 reads TGTGCCTACCAGGACAGGGGGAACACTGAAGCTTTCTTT. Its translation: CAYQDRGNTEAFF.

Notes on this clone: Within the sample, other DNA sequences also encode this same CDR3. The V gene is TRBV13, the J gene TRBJ2-1, with D unclear. CDR1 is PRHDT, CDR2 FYEKMQ, per germline (reference sequence). The V and J ends lost 1 base and 3 bases respectively, with 4 bases between them. This CDR3 has 13 residues. The chain's CDR3 is CASSLELYNEQFF. CDR3 in DNA: TGTGCCAGCAGCTTAGAGCTCTACAATGAGCAGTTCTTC.

The chain uses TRBV7-2 and TRBJ2-3; D is possibly TRBD1 or TRBD2 (5 bases each). Trimming took off 5 bases at V and 2 bases at J, with 20 bases between the two ends. CDR1 and CDR2 (germline): SGHTA, FQGNSA. The CDR3 loop spans 17 amino acids. This CDR3 reads CASSPTRVGTITDTQYF. CDR3 nucleotide sequence: TGTGCCAGCAGCCCTACCCGGGTGGGGACGATCACAGATACGCAGTATTTT.

The chain uses TRBV27 and TRBJ1-1; D gene ambiguous. This CDR3 is built from 11 residues. V was trimmed by 7 bases and J by 8 bases, leaving 11 bases between them. The germline V gene encodes CDR1 MNHEY and CDR2 SMNVEV (reference sequence). This CDR3 reads CASKREQEAFF. CDR3 sequence (DNA): TGTGCCAGCAAGAGGGAGCAGGAAGCTTTCTTT.

CDR3 protein: CASSPPTGNNYGYTF. In DNA, the CDR3 is TGTGCCAGCTCACCACCTACAGGGAACAACTATGGCTACACCTTC. V and J are TRBV18 and TRBJ1-2; D may be TRBD1 (6 bases). Trimming cost V 0 bases and J 2 bases, with 10 bases left between them. The CDR3 covers 15 residues. Germline CDR1 is KGHSH and CDR2 is LQKENI.

V is TRBV5-6 and J is TRBJ2-1, with 13 bases matching TRBD2. The V segment lost 0 bases and the J segment 4 bases; nucleotides outside the gene matches: 4. The CDR3 totals 17 residues. Germline assignment: CDR1 SGHDT and CDR2 YYEEEE. The CDR3 is CASSLEGLAGPYNEQFF. In DNA, the CDR3 is TGTGCCAGCAGCTTGGAGGGACTAGCGGGGCCATACAATGAGCAGTTCTTC.

The chain has TRBV15 and TRBJ1-5, with 9 bases identical to TRBD1. The V segment lost 6 bases and the J segment 1 base; nucleotides outside the gene matches: 4. Looked up from germline, CDR1 is LNHNV and CDR2 is YYDKDF (reference sequence). CDR3 length: 15 residues. CDR3 sequence (DNA): TGTGCCACCAGGGTAGACAGGGGGAGCAATCAGCCCCAGCATTTT. It translates to CATRVDRGSNQPQHF.